This T cell receptor (beta chain) originates from a study of blood T cell repertoires in COVID-19. J gave up 5 bases and V 1 base, and 4 bases lay outside the gene matches. CDR1 and CDR2 from the germline V gene are SGHRS and YFSETQ. The CDR3 sequence is 14 residues long. Only in-frame clones appear in the TCRdb table, and some are missing; sequencing was by immunoSEQ multiplex PCR. Of about 180,000 clones listed, roughly 80% are singletons. The sequenced sample consisted of PBMCs or T cells enriched from blood (not recorded which). The clonotype originates from a woman between 40 and 50 years old with acute COVID-19. This chain connects TRBV5-1 to TRBJ2-5, with 8 bases aligning to TRBD1. CDR3 amino acids: CASSLQGALETQYF. CDR3 coding DNA: TGCGCCAGCAGCTTGCAGGGGGCATTGGAGACCCAGTACTTC.